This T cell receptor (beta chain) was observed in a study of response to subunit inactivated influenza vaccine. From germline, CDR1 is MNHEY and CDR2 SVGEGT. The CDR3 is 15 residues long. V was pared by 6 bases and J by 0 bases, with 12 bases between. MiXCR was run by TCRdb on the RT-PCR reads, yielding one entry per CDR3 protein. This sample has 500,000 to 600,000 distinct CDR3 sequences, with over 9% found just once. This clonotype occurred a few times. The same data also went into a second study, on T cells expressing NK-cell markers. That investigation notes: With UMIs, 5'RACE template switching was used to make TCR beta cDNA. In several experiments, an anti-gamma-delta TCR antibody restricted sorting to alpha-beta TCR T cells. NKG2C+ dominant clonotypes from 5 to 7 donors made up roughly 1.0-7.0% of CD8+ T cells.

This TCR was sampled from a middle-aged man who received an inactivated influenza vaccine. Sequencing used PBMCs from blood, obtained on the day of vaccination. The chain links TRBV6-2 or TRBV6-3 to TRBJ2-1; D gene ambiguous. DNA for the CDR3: TGTGCCAGCAGCCATGACGGAAGCTCCTACAATGAGCAGTTCTTC. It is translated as CASSHDGSSYNEQFF.